The present entry profiles one T cell receptor beta chain with its context. Using immunoSEQ multiplex PCR, the repertoire was profiled, and TCRdb retains in-frame clones only, with some absent. The sample records some 33,000 clones, around 90% being singletons. The data were obtained in a study of blood T cell repertoires in COVID-19. V was trimmed by 8 bases and J by 4 bases, leaving 12 bases between them. The CDR3 runs to 13 residues. Per germline, CDR1 SNHLY and CDR2 FYNNEI. The V and J genes are TRBV2 and TRBJ2-1; D not resolved. The sequence was obtained from a human donor in a cohort sampled during active COVID-19. The sequencing sample was made of peripheral blood. The CDR3 sequence is CASLGQVYNEQFF. CDR3 coding DNA: TGTGCCAGCTTAGGCCAGGTGTACAATGAGCAGTTCTTC.